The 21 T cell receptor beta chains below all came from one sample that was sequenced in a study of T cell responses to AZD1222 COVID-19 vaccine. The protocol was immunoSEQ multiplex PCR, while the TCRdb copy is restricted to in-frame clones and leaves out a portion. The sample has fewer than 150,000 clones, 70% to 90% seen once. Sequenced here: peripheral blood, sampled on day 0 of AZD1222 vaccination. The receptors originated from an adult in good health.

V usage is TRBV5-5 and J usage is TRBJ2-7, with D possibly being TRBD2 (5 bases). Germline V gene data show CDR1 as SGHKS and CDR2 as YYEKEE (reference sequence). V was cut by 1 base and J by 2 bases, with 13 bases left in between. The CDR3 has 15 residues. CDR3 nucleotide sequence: TGTGCCAGCAGCTTGAGTAGCGCGAAACCCTACGAGCAGTACTTC. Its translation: CASSLSSAKPYEQYF.

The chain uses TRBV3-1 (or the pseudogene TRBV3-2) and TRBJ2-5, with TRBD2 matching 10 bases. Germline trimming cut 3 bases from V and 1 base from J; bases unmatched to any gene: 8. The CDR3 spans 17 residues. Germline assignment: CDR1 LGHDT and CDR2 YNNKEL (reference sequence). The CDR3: CASSQGSLAGAQETQYF. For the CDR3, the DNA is TGTGCCAGCAGCCAGGGTTCCCTAGCGGGGGCCCAAGAGACCCAGTACTTC.

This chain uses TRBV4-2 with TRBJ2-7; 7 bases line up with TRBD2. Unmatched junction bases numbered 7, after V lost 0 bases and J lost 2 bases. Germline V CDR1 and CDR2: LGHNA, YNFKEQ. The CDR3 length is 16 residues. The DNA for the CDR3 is TGTGCCAGCAGCCAAGATCCGTCGCGGGAGACCTACGAGCAGTACTTC. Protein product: CASSQDPSRETYEQYF.

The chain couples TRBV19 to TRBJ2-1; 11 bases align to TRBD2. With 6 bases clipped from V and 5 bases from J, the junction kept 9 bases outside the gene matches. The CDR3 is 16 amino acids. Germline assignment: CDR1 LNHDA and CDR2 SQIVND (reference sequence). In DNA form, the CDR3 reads TGTGCCAGTAGCTCTCCCCTAGCGGGAGGCCACAATGAGCAGTTCTTC. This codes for CASSSPLAGGHNEQFF. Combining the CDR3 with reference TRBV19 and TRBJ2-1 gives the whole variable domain DGGITQSPKYLFRKEGQNVTLSCEQNLNHDAMYWYRQDPGQGLRLIYYSQIVNDFQKGDIAEGYSVSREKKESFPLTVTSAQKNPTAFYLCASSSPLAGGHNEQFFGPGTRLTVL.

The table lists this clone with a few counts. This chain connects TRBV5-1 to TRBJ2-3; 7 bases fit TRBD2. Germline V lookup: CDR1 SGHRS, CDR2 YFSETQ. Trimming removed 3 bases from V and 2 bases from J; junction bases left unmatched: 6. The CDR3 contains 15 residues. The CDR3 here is CASSSEAGLTDTQYF. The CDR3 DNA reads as TGCGCCAGCAGCTCTGAAGCGGGGCTCACAGATACGCAGTATTTT.

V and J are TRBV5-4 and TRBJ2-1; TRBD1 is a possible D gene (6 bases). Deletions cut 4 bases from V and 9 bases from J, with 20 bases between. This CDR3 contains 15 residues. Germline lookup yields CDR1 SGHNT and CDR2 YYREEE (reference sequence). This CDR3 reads CASSPGQGREGEQFF. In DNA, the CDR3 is TGTGCCAGCAGCCCCGGTCAGGGGCGAGAAGGTGAGCAGTTCTTC.

The CDR3 region is CASSLGGGELFF. The CDR3 DNA is TGTGCCAGCAGTTTGGGGGGCGGGGAGCTGTTTTTT. J is TRBJ2-2 and V is TRBV12-3 or TRBV12-4; a weak D match, TRBD2 (6 bases). This CDR3 is built from 12 residues. Trimming cost V 3 bases and J 7 bases, with 6 bases left between them.

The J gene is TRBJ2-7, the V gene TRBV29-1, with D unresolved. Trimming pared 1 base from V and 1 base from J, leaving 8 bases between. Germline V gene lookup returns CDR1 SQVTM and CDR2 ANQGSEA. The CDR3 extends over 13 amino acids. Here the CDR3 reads CSVEGKTSYEQYF. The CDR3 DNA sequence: TGCAGCGTTGAAGGAAAGACGTCCTACGAGCAGTACTTC.

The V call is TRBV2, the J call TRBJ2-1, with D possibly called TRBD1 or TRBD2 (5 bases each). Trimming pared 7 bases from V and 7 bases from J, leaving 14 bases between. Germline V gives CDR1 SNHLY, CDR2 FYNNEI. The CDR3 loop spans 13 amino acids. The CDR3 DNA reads TGTGCCAGCACCCCCGGGACGATGAATGAGCAGTTCTTC. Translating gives CASTPGTMNEQFF.

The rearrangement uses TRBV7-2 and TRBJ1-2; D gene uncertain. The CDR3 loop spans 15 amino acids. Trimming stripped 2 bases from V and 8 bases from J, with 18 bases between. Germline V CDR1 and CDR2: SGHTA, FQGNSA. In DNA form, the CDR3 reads TGTGCCAGCAGCTTAACTCGGGAGGCTCATGGGGGCTACACCTTC. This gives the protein CASSLTREAHGGYTF.

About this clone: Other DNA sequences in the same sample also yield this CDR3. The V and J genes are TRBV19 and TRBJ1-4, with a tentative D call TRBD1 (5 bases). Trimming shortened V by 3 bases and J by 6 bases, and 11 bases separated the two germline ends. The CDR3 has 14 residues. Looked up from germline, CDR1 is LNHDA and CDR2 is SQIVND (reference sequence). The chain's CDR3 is CASSIYRGDEKLFF. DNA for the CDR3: TGTGCCAGTAGTATTTACAGAGGGGATGAAAAACTGTTTTTT.

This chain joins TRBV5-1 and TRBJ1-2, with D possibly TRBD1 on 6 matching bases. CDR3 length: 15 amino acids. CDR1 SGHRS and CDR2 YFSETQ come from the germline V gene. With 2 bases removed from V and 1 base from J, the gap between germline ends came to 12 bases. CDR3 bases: TGCGCCAGCAGCTTAGACAGGACGAATAACTATGGCTACACCTTC. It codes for CASSLDRTNNYGYTF.

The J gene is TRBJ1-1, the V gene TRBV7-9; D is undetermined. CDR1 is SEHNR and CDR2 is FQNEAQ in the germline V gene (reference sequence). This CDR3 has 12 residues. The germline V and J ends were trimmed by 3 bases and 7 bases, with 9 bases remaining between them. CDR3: CASSLEPHEAFF. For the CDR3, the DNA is TGTGCCAGCAGCTTGGAGCCCCATGAAGCTTTCTTT. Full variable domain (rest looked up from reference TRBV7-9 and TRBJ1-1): DTGVSQNPRHKITKRGQNVTFRCDPISEHNRLYWYRQTLGQGPEFLTYFQNEAQLEKSRLLSDRFSAERPKGSFSTLEIQRTEQGDSAMYLCASSLEPHEAFFGQGTRLTVV.

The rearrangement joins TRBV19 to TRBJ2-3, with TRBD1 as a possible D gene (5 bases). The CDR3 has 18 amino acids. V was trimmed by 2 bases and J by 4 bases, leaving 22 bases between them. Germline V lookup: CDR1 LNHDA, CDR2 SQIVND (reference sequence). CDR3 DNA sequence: TGTGCCAGTAGTATATCCCCACAGGCGCCAGACATCCCAGATACGCAGTATTTT. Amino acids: CASSISPQAPDIPDTQYF. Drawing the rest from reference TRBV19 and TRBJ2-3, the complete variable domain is DGGITQSPKYLFRKEGQNVTLSCEQNLNHDAMYWYRQDPGQGLRLIYYSQIVNDFQKGDIAEGYSVSREKKESFPLTVTSAQKNPTAFYLCASSISPQAPDIPDTQYFGPGTRLTVL.

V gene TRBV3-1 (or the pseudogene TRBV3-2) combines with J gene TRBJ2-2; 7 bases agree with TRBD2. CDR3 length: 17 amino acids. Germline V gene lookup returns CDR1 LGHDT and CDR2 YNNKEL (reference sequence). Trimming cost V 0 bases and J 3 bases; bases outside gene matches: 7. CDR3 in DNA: TGTGCCAGCAGCCAAGATAGGGCGGGAGTGTACACCGGGGAGCTGTTTTTT. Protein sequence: CASSQDRAGVYTGELFF.

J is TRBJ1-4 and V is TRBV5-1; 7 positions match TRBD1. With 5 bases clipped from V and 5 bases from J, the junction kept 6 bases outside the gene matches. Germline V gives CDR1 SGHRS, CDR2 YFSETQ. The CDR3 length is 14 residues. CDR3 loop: CASRRDSANEKLFF. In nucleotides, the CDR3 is TGCGCCAGCAGAAGGGACAGTGCCAATGAAAAACTGTTTTTT.

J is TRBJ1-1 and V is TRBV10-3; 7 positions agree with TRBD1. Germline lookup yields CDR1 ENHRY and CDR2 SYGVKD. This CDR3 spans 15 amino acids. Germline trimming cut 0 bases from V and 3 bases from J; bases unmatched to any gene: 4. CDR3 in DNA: TGTGCCATCAGTGAGTCTAACAGGGGTCACACTGAAGCTTTCTTT. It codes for CAISESNRGHTEAFF.

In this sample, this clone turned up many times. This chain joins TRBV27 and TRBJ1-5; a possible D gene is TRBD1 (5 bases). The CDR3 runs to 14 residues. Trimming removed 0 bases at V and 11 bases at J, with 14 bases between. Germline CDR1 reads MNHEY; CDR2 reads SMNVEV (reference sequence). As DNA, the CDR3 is TGTGCCAGCAGTTTATCGGGGCCGGGTGGGGCCCAGCATTTT. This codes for CASSLSGPGGAQHF.

In DNA, the CDR3 is TGTGCCAGCAGCCAATACCAACTAGCGGGAGGGGACACAGATACGCAGTATTTT. Encoded protein: CASSQYQLAGGDTDTQYF. V gene TRBV4-2 combines with J gene TRBJ2-3, with TRBD2 matching 13 bases. The germline CDR1 and CDR2 sequences are LGHNA and YNFKEQ. The CDR3 runs 18 residues. Trimming removed 2 bases from V and 2 bases from J; junction bases left unmatched: 7.

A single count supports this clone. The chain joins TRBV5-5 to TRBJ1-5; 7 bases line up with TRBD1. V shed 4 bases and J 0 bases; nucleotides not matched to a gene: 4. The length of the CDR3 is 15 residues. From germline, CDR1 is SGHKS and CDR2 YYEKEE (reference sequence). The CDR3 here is CASSAGTASNQPQHF. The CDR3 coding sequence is TGTGCCAGCAGCGCCGGGACAGCTAGCAATCAGCCCCAGCATTTT.

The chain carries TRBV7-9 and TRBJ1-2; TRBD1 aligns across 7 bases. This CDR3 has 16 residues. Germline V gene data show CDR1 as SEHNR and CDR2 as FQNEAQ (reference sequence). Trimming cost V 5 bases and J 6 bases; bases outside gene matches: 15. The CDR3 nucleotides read TGTGCCAGCAGCGTATTACCAGGGGGAGGGAGTGATGGCTACACCTTC. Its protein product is CASSVLPGGGSDGYTF.